This passage covers 24 T cell receptor beta chains from one sample sequenced in a study of blood T cell repertoires in COVID-19. Assay used: immunoSEQ multiplex PCR; TCRdb lists only in-frame clones, some missing. The repertoire holds some 340,000 clones, with over 75% as singletons. Sequenced: PBMCs or T cells enriched from blood (not recorded which). All receptors come from a woman in her twenties or thirties who had recovered from COVID-19.

V gene TRBV27 combines with J gene TRBJ1-6, with 8 bases identical to TRBD1. There are 15 residues in the CDR3. Germline V lookup: CDR1 MNHEY, CDR2 SMNVEV (reference sequence). J lost 4 bases, V lost 5 bases, and 4 bases had no gene match. This CDR3 reads CASSPRTGYNSPLHF. For the CDR3, the DNA is TGTGCCAGCAGTCCTCGGACAGGGTATAATTCACCCCTCCACTTT.

The chain combines TRBV30 with TRBJ1-1; weak D call: TRBD1 (6 bases). The germline V gene has CDR1 GTSNPN and CDR2 SVGIG (reference sequence). V was clipped by 2 bases and J by 3 bases, with 13 bases between them. The CDR3 contains 14 residues. The CDR3 loop reads CAWSNSGEHTEAFF. The CDR3 bases are TGTGCCTGGAGTAACTCAGGGGAGCACACTGAAGCTTTCTTT. Combining the CDR3 with reference TRBV30 and TRBJ1-1 gives the whole variable domain SQTIHQWPATLVQPVGSPLSLECTVEGTSNPNLYWYRQAAGRGLQLLFYSVGIGQISSEVPQNLSASRPQDRQFILSSKKLLLSDSGFYLCAWSNSGEHTEAFFGQGTRLTVV.

J is TRBJ1-3 and V is TRBV5-6, with unresolved D. V dropped 0 bases and J dropped 0 bases, with 7 bases sitting between them. Looked up from germline, CDR1 is SGHDT and CDR2 is YYEEEE. The length of the CDR3 is 15 residues. DNA of the CDR3: TGTGCCAGCAGCTTGGCGGGATACTCTGGAAACACCATATATTTT. Encoded protein: CASSLAGYSGNTIYF.

The CDR3 loop is CASGRGGDGNQPQHF. Here the CDR3 DNA reads TGTGCCAGCGGAAGGGGGGGCGATGGCAATCAGCCCCAGCATTTT. The rearrangement uses TRBV28 and TRBJ1-5; TRBD1 might be the D (6 bases). In germline, CDR1 is MDHEN, CDR2 SYDVKM. The CDR3 loop spans 15 amino acids. V was pared by 8 bases and J by 2 bases, with 16 bases between.

The V gene is TRBV10-2, the J gene TRBJ1-3; D is possibly TRBD1 (6 bases). V lost 8 bases to trimming and J lost 1 base, with 6 bases between them. The V gene's germline CDR1 is WSHSY and CDR2 SAAADI. This CDR3 region has 12 residues. CDR3: CASQGSGNTIYF. In nucleotides, the CDR3 is TGCGCCAGCCAGGGGTCTGGAAACACCATATATTTT.

This sequence joins TRBV19 and TRBJ2-5, with TRBD1 matching 9 bases. With V trimmed by 5 bases and J by 2 bases, 6 bases remained unmatched. CDR1 is LNHDA and CDR2 is SQIVND in the germline V gene (reference sequence). The CDR3 is made up of 15 amino acids. DNA of the CDR3: TGTGCCAGTAGTCAGCGGACAGGGGTACAAGAGACCCAGTACTTC. Protein: CASSQRTGVQETQYF. Based on the CDR3 plus reference TRBV19 and TRBJ2-5, the full variable domain is DGGITQSPKYLFRKEGQNVTLSCEQNLNHDAMYWYRQDPGQGLRLIYYSQIVNDFQKGDIAEGYSVSREKKESFPLTVTSAQKNPTAFYLCASSQRTGVQETQYFGPGTRLLVL.

The chain has TRBV5-1 and TRBJ1-2; D may be TRBD1 (5 bases). Per germline, CDR1 SGHRS and CDR2 YFSETQ. CDR3 length: 13 amino acids. Trimming removed 1 base at V and 3 bases at J, with 7 bases between. The CDR3 DNA is TGCGCCAGCAGCTTGCGCAGGGACTATGGCTACACCTTC. Translated, it gives CASSLRRDYGYTF.

The chain carries TRBV29-1 and TRBJ1-1; D might be TRBD1 (5 bases). CDR1 is SQVTM, CDR2 ANQGSEA, per germline. The CDR3 contains 13 residues. V dropped 0 bases and J dropped 5 bases, with 10 bases sitting between them. CDR3 in amino acids: CSVEEGGKTEAFF. DNA of the CDR3: TGCAGCGTTGAAGAGGGGGGTAAGACTGAAGCTTTCTTT.

The chain employs TRBV27 and TRBJ1-6, with 8 bases that match TRBD1. Germline V CDR1 and CDR2: MNHEY, SMNVEV (reference sequence). V lost 3 bases to trimming and J lost 5 bases; unmatched junction nucleotides: 3. This CDR3 is built from 15 residues. The CDR3 DNA follows: TGTGCCAGCAGTTTCGGGACAGGAAATAATTCACCCCTCCACTTT. It yields the protein CASSFGTGNNSPLHF.

The chain recombines TRBV9 with TRBJ2-5, with 12 positions matching TRBD2. V lost 3 bases and J lost 5; bases outside the gene matches: 5. The CDR3 is made up of 15 amino acids. Per the germline V gene, CDR1 is SGDLS and CDR2 is YYNGEE. CDR3 bases: TGTGCCAGCAGCGCTAGCGGGGGGGCCGTTGAGACCCAGTACTTC. Residues: CASSASGGAVETQYF.

This chain connects TRBV10-1 to TRBJ2-7; 7 bases map to TRBD2. J was trimmed by 1 base and V by 6 bases; bases with no gene match: 3. This CDR3 is built from 13 residues. The germline CDR1 and CDR2 sequences are WNHNN and SYGVQD (reference sequence). The CDR3 reads CASSGTNSYEQYF. In DNA form, the CDR3 reads TGCGCCAGCAGCGGGACTAATTCCTACGAGCAGTACTTC.

The chain has TRBV24-1 and TRBJ1-2; tentative D call: TRBD1 (5 bases). Germline V CDR1 and CDR2: KGHDR, SFDVKD. The CDR3 covers 14 residues. Between the trimmed V and J ends, which lost 4 bases and 4 bases, there was a span of 12 bases. Written as DNA, the CDR3 is TGTGCCACCAGTGAGGGGGGAGATTTCTATGGCTACACCTTC. Protein: CATSEGGDFYGYTF.

The chain uses TRBV4-1 and TRBJ1-5, with 7 bases identical to TRBD1. V was pared by 4 bases and J by 1 base, with 7 bases of the junction left unmatched. The CDR3 contains 16 residues. The germline CDR1 and CDR2 sequences are MGHRA and YSYEKL. The CDR3 spells CASSLGGERSNQPQHF. Written as DNA, the CDR3 is TGCGCCAGCAGCCTAGGGGGCGAGAGGAGCAATCAGCCCCAGCATTTT.

V is TRBV5-8 and J is TRBJ2-7; D not certain. The CDR3 is 9 residues long. CDR1 is SGHTS and CDR2 is YDEGEE in the germline V gene. The V gene lost 1 base and the J gene lost 13 bases, with 6 bases spanning the gap. CDR3 loop: CASSLPGYF. CDR3 nucleotides: TGTGCCAGCAGCTTGCCGGGTTACTTC.

V usage is TRBV3-1 (or the pseudogene TRBV3-2) and J usage is TRBJ1-1; the match to TRBD1 covers 9 bases. Germline V gene lookup returns CDR1 LGHDT and CDR2 YNNKEL (reference sequence). Trimming at V came to 5 bases and at J to 3 bases, leaving 7 bases not matched to a gene. CDR3 length: 15 amino acids. The CDR3 DNA reads as TGTGCCAGCAGCTCTAACAGGGGGCCGGACACTGAAGCTTTCTTT. Its translation is CASSSNRGPDTEAFF.

V and J are TRBV6-5 and TRBJ1-5; possible D gene TRBD1, 5 bases. V lost 6 bases and J lost 3, with 9 bases in between. Germline V gives CDR1 MNHEY, CDR2 SVGAGI. The CDR3 covers 13 residues. CDR3: CASSDSYNQPQHF. DNA for the CDR3: TGTGCCAGCAGCGACAGCTACAATCAGCCCCAGCATTTT.

The rearrangement uses TRBV3-1 (or the pseudogene TRBV3-2) and TRBJ2-7; perhaps TRBD2 as D (6 bases). CDR1 and CDR2 from the germline V gene are LGHDT and YNNKEL (reference sequence). V gave up 0 bases and J gave up 4 bases, with 13 bases separating them. The CDR3 length is 15 residues. CDR3 region: CASSQDPGGWYEQYF. In nucleotides, the CDR3 is TGTGCCAGCAGCCAAGACCCCGGGGGTTGGTACGAGCAGTACTTC.

The V and J genes are TRBV23-1 and TRBJ1-2; weak D call: TRBD1 (5 bases). TRBV23-1 is sorted into the ORF group, with uncertain function. There are 17 residues in the CDR3. The ends were cut back, 0 bases at V and 0 bases at J, with 14 bases in the middle. This CDR3 reads CASSQSWDKGTNYGYTF. CDR3 DNA: TGCGCCAGCAGTCAATCTTGGGATAAGGGGACTAACTATGGCTACACCTTC.

The chain combines TRBV7-2 with TRBJ2-7, with a tentative D call TRBD1 (5 bases). The CDR3 is 13 amino acids. V was trimmed by 3 bases and J by 3 bases, leaving 9 bases between them. Germline CDR1 SGHTA, CDR2 FQGNSA. In DNA form, the CDR3 reads TGTGCCAGCAGCTTGCAGGGAAACTACGAGCAGTACTTC. Protein: CASSLQGNYEQYF.

The rearrangement joins TRBV6-5 to TRBJ1-6, with a possible D match to TRBD1 (5 bases). Germline V gene data show CDR1 as MNHEY and CDR2 as SVGAGI. The CDR3 has 15 amino acids. V was clipped by 3 bases and J by 10 bases, with 16 bases between them. This CDR3 reads CASSYGLRGESPLHF. DNA for the CDR3: TGTGCCAGCAGTTATGGACTCCGGGGGGAATCACCCCTCCACTTT.

The chain links TRBV30 to TRBJ2-1; 10 nucleotides match TRBD1. Germline CDR1 is GTSNPN and CDR2 is SVGIG (reference sequence). The V segment lost 1 base and the J segment 13 bases; nucleotides outside the gene matches: 4. The CDR3 consists of 12 residues. In nucleotides, the CDR3 is TGTGCCTGGAGTGGGGACAGGGGACCACAGTTCTTC. It is translated as CAWSGDRGPQFF.

CDR3 nucleotide sequence: TGTGCCAGCAGCGTACTAGCGGCTGCCTCCGAGCAGTACTTC. It yields the protein CASSVLAAASEQYF. V is TRBV11-2 and J is TRBJ2-7, with TRBD2 matching over 8 bases. CDR3 length equals 14 residues. From germline, CDR1 is SGHAT and CDR2 FQNNGV. Losses at the gene ends were 5 bases for V and 6 bases for J; bases not matched to a gene: 9.

The chain recombines TRBV4-1 with TRBJ1-1, with D uncertain. Germline loops: CDR1 MGHRA, CDR2 YSYEKL. V gave up 4 bases and J gave up 0 bases, with 15 bases separating them. The CDR3 length is 16 residues. As DNA, the CDR3 is TGCGCCAGCAGCCCATCGAGAGGCTATTTGAACACTGAAGCTTTCTTT. Residues: CASSPSRGYLNTEAFF.

The rearrangement joins TRBV5-1 to TRBJ1-2, with a weak D call TRBD1 (5 bases). V lost 3 bases and J lost 8, with 20 bases in between. The CDR3 extends over 15 amino acids. Germline V gene lookup returns CDR1 SGHRS and CDR2 YFSETQ. CDR3 nucleotide sequence: TGCGCCAGCAGCTCCGCCGGAGGGACCCCCGGAGGCTACACCTTC. Amino acids: CASSSAGGTPGGYTF.